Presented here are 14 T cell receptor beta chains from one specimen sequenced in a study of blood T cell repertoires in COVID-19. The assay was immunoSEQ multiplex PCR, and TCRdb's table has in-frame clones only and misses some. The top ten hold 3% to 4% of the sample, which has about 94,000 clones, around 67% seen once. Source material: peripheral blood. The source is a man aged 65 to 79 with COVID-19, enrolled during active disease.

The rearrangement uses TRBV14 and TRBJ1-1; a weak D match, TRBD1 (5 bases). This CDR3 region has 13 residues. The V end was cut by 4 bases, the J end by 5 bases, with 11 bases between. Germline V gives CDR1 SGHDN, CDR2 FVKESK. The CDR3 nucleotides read TGTGCCAGCAGCCTGGGGCGGGGAACTGAAGCTTTCTTT. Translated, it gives CASSLGRGTEAFF.

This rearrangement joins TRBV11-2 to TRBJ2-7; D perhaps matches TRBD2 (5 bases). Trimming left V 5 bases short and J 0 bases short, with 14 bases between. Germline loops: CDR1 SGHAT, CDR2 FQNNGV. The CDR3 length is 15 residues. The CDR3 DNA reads TGTGCCAGCAGCCGAATAGGACTGCGCTCCTACGAGCAGTACTTC. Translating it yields CASSRIGLRSYEQYF.

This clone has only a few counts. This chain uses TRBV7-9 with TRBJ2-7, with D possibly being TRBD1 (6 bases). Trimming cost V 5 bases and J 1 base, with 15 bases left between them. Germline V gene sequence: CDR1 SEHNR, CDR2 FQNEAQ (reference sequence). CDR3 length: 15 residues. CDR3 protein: CASSPGQILSYEQYF. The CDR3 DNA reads TGTGCCAGCAGCCCAGGACAGATCCTATCCTACGAGCAGTACTTC.

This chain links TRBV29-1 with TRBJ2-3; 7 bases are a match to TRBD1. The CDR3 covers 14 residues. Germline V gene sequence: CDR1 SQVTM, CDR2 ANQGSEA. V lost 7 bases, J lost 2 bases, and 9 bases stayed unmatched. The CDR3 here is CSAVDRTNTDTQYF. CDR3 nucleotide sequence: TGCAGCGCCGTGGACAGGACAAACACAGATACGCAGTATTTT.

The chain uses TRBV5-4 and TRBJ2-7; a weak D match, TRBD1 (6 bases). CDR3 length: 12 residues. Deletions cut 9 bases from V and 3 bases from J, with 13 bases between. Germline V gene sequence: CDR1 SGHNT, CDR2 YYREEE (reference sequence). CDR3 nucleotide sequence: TGTGCCACTGAAGGGGGTTTCTACGAGCAGTACTTC. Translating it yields CATEGGFYEQYF.

In nucleotides, the CDR3 is TGTGCCAGCAGCGGCGGGTGGACCTCGTACGAGCAGTACTTC. Residues: CASSGGWTSYEQYF. The V call is TRBV7-8, the J call TRBJ2-7; perhaps TRBD2 as D (5 bases). V shed 5 bases and J shed 4 bases, with 15 bases lying between them. This CDR3 has 14 amino acids. Per the germline V gene, CDR1 is SGHVS and CDR2 is FQNEAQ.

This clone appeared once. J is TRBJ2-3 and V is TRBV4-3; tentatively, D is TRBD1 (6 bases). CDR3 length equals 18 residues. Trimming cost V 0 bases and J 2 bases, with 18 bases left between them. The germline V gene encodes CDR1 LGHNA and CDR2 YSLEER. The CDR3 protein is CASSQDSPGQRLTDTQYF. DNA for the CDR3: TGCGCCAGCAGCCAAGATAGTCCAGGACAGAGACTCACAGATACGCAGTATTTT.

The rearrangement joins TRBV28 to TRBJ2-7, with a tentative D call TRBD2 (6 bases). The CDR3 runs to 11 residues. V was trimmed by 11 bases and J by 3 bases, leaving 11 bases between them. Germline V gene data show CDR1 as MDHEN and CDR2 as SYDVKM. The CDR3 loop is CACGEFYEQYF. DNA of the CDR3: TGTGCCTGCGGGGAGTTCTACGAGCAGTACTTC. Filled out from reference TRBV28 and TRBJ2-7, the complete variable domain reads DVKVTQSSRYLVKRTGEKVFLECVQDMDHENMFWYRQDPGLGLRLIYFSYDVKMKEKGDIPEGYSVSREKKERFSLILESASTNQTSMYLCACGEFYEQYFGPGTRLTVT.

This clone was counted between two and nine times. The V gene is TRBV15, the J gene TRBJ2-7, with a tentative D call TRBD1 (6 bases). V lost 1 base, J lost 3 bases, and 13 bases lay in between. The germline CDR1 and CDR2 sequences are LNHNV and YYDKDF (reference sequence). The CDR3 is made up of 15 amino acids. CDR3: CATSRGGGNDYEQYF. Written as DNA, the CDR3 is TGTGCCACCAGCAGAGGAGGGGGAAACGACTACGAGCAGTACTTC. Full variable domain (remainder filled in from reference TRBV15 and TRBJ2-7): DAMVIQNPRYQVTQFGKPVTLSCSQTLNHNVMYWYQQKSSQAPKLLFHYYDKDFNNEADTPDNFQSRRPNTSFCFLDIRSPGLGDTAMYLCATSRGGGNDYEQYFGPGTRLTVT.

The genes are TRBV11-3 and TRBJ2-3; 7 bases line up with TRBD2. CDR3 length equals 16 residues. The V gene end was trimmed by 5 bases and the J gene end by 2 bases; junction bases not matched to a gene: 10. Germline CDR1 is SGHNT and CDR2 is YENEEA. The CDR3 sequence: CASSRLGGGPTDTQYF. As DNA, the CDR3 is TGTGCCAGCAGCCGACTGGGGGGAGGGCCCACAGATACGCAGTATTTT.

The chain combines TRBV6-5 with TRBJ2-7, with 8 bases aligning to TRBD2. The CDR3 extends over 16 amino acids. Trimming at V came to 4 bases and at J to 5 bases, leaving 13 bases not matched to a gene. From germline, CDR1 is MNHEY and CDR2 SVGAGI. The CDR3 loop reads CASSSFGAGAGNEQYF. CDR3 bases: TGTGCCAGCAGTTCCTTCGGAGCGGGAGCTGGCAACGAGCAGTACTTC.

The CDR3 is CASSVGSSYNEQFF. CDR3 sequence (DNA): TGTGCCAGCAGCGTAGGTTCTTCCTACAATGAGCAGTTCTTC. The rearrangement uses TRBV9 and TRBJ2-1; D ambiguous. V was shortened by 0 bases and J by 1 base, with 5 bases between the two germline ends. CDR3 size: 14 residues. Per the germline V gene, CDR1 is SGDLS and CDR2 is YYNGEE. Full variable domain (rest looked up from reference TRBV9 and TRBJ2-1): DSGVTQTPKHLITATGQRVTLRCSPRSGDLSVYWYQQSLDQGLQFLIQYYNGEERAKGNILERFSAQQFPDLHSELNLSSLELGDSALYFCASSVGSSYNEQFFGPGTRLTVL.

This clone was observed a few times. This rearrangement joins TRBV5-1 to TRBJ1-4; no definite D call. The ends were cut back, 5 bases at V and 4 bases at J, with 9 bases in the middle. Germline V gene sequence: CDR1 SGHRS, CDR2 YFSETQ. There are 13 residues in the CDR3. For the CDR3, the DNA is TGCGCCAGCAGTGTCCGGGGTAATGAAAAACTGTTTTTT. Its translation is CASSVRGNEKLFF. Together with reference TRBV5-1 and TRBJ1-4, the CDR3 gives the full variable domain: KAGVTQTPRYLIKTRGQQVTLSCSPISGHRSVSWYQQTPGQGLQFLFEYFSETQRNKGNFPGRFSGRQFSNSRSEMNVSTLELGDSALYLCASSVRGNEKLFFGSGTQLSVL.

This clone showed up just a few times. The CDR3 spells CASSVLTGGTYNEQFF. The CDR3 DNA reads as TGTGCCAGTAGTGTACTAACAGGGGGAACCTACAATGAGCAGTTCTTC. This chain connects TRBV19 to TRBJ2-1; 8 nucleotides agree with TRBD1. Germline values: CDR1 LNHDA, CDR2 SQIVND (reference sequence). The V gene end was trimmed by 5 bases and the J gene end by 2 bases; junction bases not matched to a gene: 8. The CDR3 is 16 residues long. Full variable domain (outside the CDR3, taken from reference TRBV19 and TRBJ2-1): DGGITQSPKYLFRKEGQNVTLSCEQNLNHDAMYWYRQDPGQGLRLIYYSQIVNDFQKGDIAEGYSVSREKKESFPLTVTSAQKNPTAFYLCASSVLTGGTYNEQFFGPGTRLTVL.